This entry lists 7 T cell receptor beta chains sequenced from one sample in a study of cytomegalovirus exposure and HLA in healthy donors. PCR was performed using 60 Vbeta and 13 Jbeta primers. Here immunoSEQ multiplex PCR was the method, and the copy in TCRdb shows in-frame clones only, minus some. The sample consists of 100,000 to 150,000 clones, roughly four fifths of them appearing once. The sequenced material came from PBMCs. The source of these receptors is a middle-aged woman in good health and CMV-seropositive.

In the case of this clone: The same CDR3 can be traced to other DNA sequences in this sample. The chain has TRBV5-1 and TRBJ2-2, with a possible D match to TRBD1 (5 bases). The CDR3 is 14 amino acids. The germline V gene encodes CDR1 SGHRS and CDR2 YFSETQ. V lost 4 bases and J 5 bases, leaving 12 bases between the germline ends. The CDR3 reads CASSLGQGTGELFF. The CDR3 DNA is TGCGCCAGCAGCCTTGGGCAGGGTACCGGGGAGCTGTTTTTT.

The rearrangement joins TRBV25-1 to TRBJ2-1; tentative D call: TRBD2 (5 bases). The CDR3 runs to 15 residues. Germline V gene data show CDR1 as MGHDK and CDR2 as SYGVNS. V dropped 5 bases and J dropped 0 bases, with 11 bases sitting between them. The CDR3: CASSKQGSSYNEQFF. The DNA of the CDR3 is TGTGCCAGCAGTAAGCAAGGGAGCTCCTACAATGAGCAGTTCTTC. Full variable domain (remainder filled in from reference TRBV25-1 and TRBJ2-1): EADIYQTPRYLVIGTGKKITLECSQTMGHDKMYWYQQDPGMELHLIHYSYGVNSTEKGDLSSESTVSRIRTEHFPLTLESARPSHTSQYLCASSKQGSSYNEQFFGPGTRLTVL.

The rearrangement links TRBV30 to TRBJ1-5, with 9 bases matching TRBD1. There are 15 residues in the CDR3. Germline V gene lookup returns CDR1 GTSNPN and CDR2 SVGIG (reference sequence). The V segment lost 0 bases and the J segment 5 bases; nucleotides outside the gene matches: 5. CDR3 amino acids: CAWSVMGQGDQPQHF. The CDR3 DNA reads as TGTGCCTGGAGTGTAATGGGACAGGGAGATCAGCCCCAGCATTTT.

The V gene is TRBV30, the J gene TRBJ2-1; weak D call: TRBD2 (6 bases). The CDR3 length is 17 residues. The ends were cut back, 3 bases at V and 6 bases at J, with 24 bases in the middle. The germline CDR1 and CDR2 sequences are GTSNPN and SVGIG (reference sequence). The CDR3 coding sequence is TGTGCCTGGAGGCCGAGGGTCGGAGGGCCTGGTTTCAATGAGCAGTTCTTC. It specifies CAWRPRVGGPGFNEQFF.

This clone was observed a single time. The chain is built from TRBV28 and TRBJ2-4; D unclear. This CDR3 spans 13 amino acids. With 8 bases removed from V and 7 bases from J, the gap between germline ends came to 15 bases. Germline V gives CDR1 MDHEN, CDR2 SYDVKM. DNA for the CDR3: TGTGCCAGCCTAGACCCCACACCGAACATTCAGTACTTC. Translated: CASLDPTPNIQYF.

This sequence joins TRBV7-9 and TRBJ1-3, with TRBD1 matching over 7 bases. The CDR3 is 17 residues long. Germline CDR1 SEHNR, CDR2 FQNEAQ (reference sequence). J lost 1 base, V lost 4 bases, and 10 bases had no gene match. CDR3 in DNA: TGTGCCAGCAGCTACCGACAGGGCGTCGGGTCTGGAAACACCATATATTTT. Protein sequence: CASSYRQGVGSGNTIYF.

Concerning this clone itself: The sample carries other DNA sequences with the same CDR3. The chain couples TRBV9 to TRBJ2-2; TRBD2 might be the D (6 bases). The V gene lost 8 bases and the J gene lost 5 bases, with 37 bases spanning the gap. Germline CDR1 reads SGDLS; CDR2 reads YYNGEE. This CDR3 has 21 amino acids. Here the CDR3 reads CASSTYPTRAVELVGTGELFF. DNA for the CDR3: TGTGCCAGTAGCACATACCCGACTAGAGCGGTCGAACTAGTCGGGACCGGGGAGCTGTTTTTT.